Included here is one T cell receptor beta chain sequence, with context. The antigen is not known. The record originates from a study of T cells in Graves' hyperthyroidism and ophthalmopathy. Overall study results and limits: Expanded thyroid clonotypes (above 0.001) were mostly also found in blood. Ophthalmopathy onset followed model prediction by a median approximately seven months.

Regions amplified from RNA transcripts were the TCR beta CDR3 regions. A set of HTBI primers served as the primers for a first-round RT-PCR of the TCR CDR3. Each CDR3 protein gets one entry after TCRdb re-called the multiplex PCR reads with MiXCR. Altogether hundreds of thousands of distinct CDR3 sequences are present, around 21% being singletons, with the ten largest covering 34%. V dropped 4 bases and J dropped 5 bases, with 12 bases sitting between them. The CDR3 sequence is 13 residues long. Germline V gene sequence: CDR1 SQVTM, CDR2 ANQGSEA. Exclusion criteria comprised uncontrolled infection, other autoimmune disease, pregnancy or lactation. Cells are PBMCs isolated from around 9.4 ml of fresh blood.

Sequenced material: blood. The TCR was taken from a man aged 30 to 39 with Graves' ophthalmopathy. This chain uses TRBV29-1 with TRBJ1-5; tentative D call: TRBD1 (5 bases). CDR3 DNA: TGCAGCGTTGCGGGGGTGGGGGATCAGCCCCAGCATTTT. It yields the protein CSVAGVGDQPQHF. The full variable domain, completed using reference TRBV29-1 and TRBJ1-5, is SAVISQKPSRDICQRGTSLTIQCQVDSQVTMMFWYRQQPGQSLTLIATANQGSEATYESGFVIDKFPISRPNLTFSTLTVSNMSPEDSSIYLCSVAGVGDQPQHFGDGTRLSIL.